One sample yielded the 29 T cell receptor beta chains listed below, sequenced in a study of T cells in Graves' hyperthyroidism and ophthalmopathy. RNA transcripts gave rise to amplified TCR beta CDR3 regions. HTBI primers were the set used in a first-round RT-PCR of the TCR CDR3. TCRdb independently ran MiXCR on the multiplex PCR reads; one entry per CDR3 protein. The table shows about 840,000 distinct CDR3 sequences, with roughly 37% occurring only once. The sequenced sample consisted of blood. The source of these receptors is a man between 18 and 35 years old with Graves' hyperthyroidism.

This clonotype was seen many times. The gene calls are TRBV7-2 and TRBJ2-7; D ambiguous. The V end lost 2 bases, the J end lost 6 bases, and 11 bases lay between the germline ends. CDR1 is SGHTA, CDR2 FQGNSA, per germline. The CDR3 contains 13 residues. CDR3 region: CASSLNSLIEQYF. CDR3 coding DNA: TGTGCCAGCAGCTTAAACAGCCTGATCGAGCAGTACTTC.

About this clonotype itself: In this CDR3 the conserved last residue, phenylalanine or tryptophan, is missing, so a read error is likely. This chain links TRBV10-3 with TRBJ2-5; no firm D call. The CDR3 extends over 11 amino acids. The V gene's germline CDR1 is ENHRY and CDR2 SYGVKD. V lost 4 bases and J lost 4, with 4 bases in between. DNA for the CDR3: TGTGCCATCAGTGGCGGAGAGACCCAGTACTCC. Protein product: CAISGGETQYS.

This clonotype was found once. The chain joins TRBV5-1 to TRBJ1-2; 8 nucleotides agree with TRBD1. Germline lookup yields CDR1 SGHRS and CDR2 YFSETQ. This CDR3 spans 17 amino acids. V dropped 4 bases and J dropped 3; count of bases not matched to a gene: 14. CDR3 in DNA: TGCGCCAGCAGCCCGGGGACAGGCCCGAATCGCGACTATGGCTACACCTTC. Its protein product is CASSPGTGPNRDYGYTF.

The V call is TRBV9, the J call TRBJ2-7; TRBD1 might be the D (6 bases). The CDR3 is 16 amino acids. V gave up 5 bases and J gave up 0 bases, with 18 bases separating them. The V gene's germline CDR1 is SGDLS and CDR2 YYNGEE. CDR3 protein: CASSETGSSSSYEQYF. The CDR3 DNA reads TGTGCCAGCAGTGAAACAGGGTCTAGCAGCTCCTACGAGCAGTACTTC.

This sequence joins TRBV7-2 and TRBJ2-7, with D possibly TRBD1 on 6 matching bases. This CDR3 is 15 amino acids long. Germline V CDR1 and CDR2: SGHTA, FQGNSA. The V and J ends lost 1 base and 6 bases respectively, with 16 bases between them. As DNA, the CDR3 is TGTGCCAGCAGCTTAGGCAATACAGGGATCGGCGAGCAGTACTTC. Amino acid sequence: CASSLGNTGIGEQYF.

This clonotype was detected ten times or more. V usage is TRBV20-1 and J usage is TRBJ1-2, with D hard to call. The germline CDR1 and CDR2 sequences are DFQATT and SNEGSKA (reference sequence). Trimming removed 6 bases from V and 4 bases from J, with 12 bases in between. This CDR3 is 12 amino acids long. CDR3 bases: TGCAGTGCAAACGGAGGCGGCTATGGCTACACCTTC. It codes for CSANGGGYGYTF.

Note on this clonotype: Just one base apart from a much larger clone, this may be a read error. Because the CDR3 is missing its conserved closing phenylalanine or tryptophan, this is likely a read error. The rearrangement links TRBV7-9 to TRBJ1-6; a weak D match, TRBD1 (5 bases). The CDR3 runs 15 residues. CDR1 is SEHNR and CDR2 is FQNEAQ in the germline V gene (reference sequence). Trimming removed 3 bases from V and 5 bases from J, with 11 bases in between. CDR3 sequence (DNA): TGTGCCAGCAGCTTCCGGGACGCCGATAATTCACCCCTCCACCTT. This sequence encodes CASSFRDADNSPLHL.

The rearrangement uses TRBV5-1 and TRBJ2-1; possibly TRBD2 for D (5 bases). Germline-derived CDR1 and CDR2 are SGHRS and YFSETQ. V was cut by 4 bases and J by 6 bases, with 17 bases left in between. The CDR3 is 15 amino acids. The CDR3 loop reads CASSPGIVAGNEQFF. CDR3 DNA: TGCGCCAGCAGCCCCGGGATCGTGGCGGGCAATGAGCAGTTCTTC.

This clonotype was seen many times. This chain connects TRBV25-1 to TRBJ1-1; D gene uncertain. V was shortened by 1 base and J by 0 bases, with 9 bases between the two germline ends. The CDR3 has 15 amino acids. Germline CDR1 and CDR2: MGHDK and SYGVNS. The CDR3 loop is CASSESGSMNTEAFF. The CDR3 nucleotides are TGTGCCAGCAGTGAATCGGGCAGCATGAACACTGAAGCTTTCTTT.

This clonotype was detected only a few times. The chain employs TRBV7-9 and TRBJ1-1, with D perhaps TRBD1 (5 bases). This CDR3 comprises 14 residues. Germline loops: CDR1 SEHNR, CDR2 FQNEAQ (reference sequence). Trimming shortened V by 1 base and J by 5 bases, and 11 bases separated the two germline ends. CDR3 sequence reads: CASSLEAGRTEAFF. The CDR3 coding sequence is TGTGCCAGCAGCTTAGAGGCAGGGAGGACTGAAGCTTTCTTT.

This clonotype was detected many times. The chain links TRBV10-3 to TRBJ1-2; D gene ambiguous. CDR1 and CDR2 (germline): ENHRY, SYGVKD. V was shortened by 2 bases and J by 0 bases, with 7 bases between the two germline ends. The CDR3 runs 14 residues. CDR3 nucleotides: TGTGCCATCAGTGAGCTAGTAGCTAACTATGGCTACACCTTC. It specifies CAISELVANYGYTF.

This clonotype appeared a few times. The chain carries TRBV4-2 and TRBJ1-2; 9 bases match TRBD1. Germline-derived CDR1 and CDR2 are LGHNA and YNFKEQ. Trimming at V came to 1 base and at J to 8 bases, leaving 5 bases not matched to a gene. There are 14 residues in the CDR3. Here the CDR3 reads CASSQGTGVWGYTF. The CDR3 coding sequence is TGTGCCAGCAGCCAAGGGACAGGGGTTTGGGGCTACACCTTC.

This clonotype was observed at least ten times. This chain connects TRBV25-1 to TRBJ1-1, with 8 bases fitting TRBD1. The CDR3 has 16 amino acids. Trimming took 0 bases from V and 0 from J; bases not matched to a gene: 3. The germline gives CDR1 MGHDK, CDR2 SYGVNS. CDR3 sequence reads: CASSEYWTGMNTEAFF. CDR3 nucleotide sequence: TGTGCCAGCAGTGAATATTGGACAGGGATGAACACTGAAGCTTTCTTT. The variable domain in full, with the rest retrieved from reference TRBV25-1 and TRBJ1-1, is EADIYQTPRYLVIGTGKKITLECSQTMGHDKMYWYQQDPGMELHLIHYSYGVNSTEKGDLSSESTVSRIRTEHFPLTLESARPSHTSQYLCASSEYWTGMNTEAFFGQGTRLTVV.

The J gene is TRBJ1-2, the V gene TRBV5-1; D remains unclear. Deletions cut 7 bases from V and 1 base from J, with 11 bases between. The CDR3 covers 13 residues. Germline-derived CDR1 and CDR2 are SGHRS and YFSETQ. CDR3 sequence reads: CASPRRDNYGYTF. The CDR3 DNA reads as TGCGCCAGCCCTAGACGGGATAACTATGGCTACACCTTC.

The CDR3 protein is CSAREGTSGSFYEQYF. The CDR3 DNA sequence: TGCAGTGCTAGAGAAGGGACTAGCGGGAGTTTTTACGAGCAGTACTTC. The V and J genes are TRBV20-1 and TRBJ2-7; 14 positions agree with TRBD2. The J segment lost 4 bases and the V segment lost 0 bases, leaving 5 bases of the junction unmatched. Germline V lookup: CDR1 DFQATT, CDR2 SNEGSKA (reference sequence). This CDR3 is 16 amino acids long.

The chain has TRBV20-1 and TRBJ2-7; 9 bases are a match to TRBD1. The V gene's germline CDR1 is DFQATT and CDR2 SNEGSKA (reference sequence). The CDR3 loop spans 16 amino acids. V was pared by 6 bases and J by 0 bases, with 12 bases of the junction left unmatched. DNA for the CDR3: TGCAGTGCAACCGGGACAGGGCCTAAGAGCTCCTACGAGCAGTACTTC. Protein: CSATGTGPKSSYEQYF.

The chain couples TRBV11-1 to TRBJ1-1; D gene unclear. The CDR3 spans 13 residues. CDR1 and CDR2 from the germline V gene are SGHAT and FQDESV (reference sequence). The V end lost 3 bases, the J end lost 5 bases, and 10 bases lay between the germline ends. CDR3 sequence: CASSFAGGTEAFF. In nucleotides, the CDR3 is TGTGCCAGCAGCTTCGCAGGAGGGACTGAAGCTTTCTTT.

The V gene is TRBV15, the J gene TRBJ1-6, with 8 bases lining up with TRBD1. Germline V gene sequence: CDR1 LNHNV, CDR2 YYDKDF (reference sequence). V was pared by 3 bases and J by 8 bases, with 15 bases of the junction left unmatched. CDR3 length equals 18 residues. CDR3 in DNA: TGTGCCACCAGCAGTCTTTTGACAGGGGCGGACTGGGATTCACCCCTCCACTTT. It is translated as CATSSLLTGADWDSPLHF.

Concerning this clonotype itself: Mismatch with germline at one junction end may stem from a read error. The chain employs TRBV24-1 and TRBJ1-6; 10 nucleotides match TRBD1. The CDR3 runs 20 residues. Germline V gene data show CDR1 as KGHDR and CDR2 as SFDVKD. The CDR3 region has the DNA TGTGCCAGCAGTGATTTCGGTCTGACAGGGGGCGGGACACATAATTCACCCCTCCACTTT. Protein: CASSDFGLTGGGTHNSPLHF.

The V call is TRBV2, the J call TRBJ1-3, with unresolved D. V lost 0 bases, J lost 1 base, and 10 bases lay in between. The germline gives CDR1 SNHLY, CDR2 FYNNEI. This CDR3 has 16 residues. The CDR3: CASSEAVMGSGNTIYF. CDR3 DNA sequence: TGTGCCAGCAGTGAAGCGGTTATGGGGTCTGGAAACACCATATATTTT.

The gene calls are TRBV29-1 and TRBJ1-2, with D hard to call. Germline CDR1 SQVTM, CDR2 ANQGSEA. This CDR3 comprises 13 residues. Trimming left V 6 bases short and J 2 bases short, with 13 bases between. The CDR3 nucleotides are TGCAGCGTAGTAACCGGGCCGAACTATGGCTACACCTTC. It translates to CSVVTGPNYGYTF.

CDR3 in DNA: TGTGCCAGCAGCGAACAGGGGTCGAGGAATCAGCCCCAGCATTTT. This gives the protein CASSEQGSRNQPQHF. The J gene is TRBJ1-5, the V gene TRBV10-3, with 7 bases fitting TRBD1. J was trimmed by 4 bases and V by 10 bases; bases with no gene match: 13. Germline lookup yields CDR1 ENHRY and CDR2 SYGVKD. The CDR3 covers 15 residues.

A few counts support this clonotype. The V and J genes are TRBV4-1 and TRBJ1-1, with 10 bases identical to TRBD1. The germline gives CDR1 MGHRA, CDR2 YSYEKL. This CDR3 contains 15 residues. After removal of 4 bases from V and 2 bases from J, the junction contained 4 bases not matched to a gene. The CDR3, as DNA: TGCGCCAGCAGCCTCGACAGGGGGCGAAACACTGAAGCTTTCTTT. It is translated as CASSLDRGRNTEAFF.

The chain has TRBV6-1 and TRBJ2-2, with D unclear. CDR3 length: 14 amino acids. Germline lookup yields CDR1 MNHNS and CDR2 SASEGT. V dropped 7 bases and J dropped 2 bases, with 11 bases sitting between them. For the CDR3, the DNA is TGTGCCAGCACCTTTTCGTCCAACACCGGGGAGCTGTTTTTT. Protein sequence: CASTFSSNTGELFF.

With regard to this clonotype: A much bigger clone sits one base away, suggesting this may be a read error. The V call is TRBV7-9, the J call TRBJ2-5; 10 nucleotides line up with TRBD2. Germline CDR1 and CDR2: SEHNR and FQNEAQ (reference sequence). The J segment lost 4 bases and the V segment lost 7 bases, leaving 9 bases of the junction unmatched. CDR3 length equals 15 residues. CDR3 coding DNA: TGTGCCAGCACCCCTGGCCTAGCGGGAGTAGAGACCCAGTACTTC. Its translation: CASTPGLAGVETQYF.

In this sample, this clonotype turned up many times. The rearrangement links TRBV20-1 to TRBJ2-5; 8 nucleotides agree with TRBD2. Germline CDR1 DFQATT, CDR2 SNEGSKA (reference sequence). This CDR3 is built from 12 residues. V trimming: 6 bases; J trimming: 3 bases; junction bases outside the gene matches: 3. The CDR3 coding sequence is TGCAGTGCGGGGGGACTAGAAGAGACCCAGTACTTC. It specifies CSAGGLEETQYF.

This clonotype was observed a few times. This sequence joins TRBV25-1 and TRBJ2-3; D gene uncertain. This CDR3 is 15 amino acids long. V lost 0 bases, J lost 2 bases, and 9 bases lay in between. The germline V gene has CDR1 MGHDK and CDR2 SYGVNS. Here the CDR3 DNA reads TGTGCCAGCAGTGAATATTTCGGGTACACAGATACGCAGTATTTT. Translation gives CASSEYFGYTDTQYF.

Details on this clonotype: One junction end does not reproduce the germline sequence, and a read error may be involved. The CDR3 DNA follows: TGTGCCAGCAGTATAGGAGGTGGCTGCACCTTC. This translates into CASSIGGGCTF. The gene calls are TRBV7-3 and TRBJ1-2, with D uncertain. CDR3 length equals 11 residues. The germline V gene has CDR1 SGHTA and CDR2 FQGTGA.

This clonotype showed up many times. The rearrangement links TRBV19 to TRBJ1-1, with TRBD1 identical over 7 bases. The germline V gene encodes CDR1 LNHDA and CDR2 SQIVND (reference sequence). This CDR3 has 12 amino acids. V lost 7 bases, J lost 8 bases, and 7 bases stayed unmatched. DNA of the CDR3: TGTGCCAGTATCAAGGGACAGAAAGAAGCTTTCTTT. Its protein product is CASIKGQKEAFF.